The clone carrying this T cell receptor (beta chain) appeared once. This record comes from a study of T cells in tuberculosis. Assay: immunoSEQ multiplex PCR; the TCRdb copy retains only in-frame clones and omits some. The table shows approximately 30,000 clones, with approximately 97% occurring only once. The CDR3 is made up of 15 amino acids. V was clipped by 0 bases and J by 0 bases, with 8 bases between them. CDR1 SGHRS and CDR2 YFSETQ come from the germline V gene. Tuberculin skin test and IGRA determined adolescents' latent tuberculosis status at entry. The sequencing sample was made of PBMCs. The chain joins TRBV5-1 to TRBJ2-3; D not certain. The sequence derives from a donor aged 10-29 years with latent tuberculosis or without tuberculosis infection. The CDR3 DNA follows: TGCGCCAGCAGCTTGGTCCCACAGAGCACAGATACGCAGTATTTT. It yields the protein CASSLVPQSTDTQYF. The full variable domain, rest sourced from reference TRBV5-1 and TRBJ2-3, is KAGVTQTPRYLIKTRGQQVTLSCSPISGHRSVSWYQQTPGQGLQFLFEYFSETQRNKGNFPGRFSGRQFSNSRSEMNVSTLELGDSALYLCASSLVPQSTDTQYFGPGTRLTVL.